This entry concerns a single TCR beta chain. Antigen specificity is unknown. The CDR3 end falls 3 residues outside the read, so it is completed with the germline J gene. This sample stems from a study of T cells in women clearing cervical HPV infection. Sequencing used immunoSEQ multiplex PCR; TCRdb keeps in-frame clones, though not all of them. There are 20,000 to 25,000 clones in the sample, with 2.5% to 3.5% held by the top ten. The V and J ends lost 5 bases and 4 bases respectively, with 8 bases between them. Germline V gives CDR1 SSHAT, CDR2 FNYEAQ (reference sequence). The CDR3 length is 12 residues. Overall study findings and caveats: Associations may precede or follow infection; HPV-specific or memory T cells were not isolated.

What was sequenced was blood buffy coat. This TCR came from a woman aged 18-70 years with a cervical HPV16 infection that either progressed to CIN3+ or cleared (not recorded which). This chain connects TRBV7-7 to TRBJ2-5, with a weak D call TRBD1 (5 bases). Incomplete CDR3 DNA: TGTGCCAGCAGCCCCCAGGGAGAGACC. Translated, it gives CASSPQGET. Given in full, the CDR3 is CASSPQGETQYF.